The T cell receptor beta chain under discussion was sequenced for a study of cytomegalovirus exposure and HLA in healthy donors. General study findings and limits: Earlier analysis found most TCR beta V segments productive about 87% or about 30% of the time. Accurate predictions that matched the HLA-A and HLA-B alleles of most subjects were reportedly made from TCR beta sequences. In a later analysis, donors in an Asian-associated ancestry cluster reportedly had fewer N-insertions in productive TCRs than the cohort mean.

As to this clone: Its antigen is undetermined.

Per the germline V gene, CDR1 is MNHEY and CDR2 is SMNVEV (reference sequence). The CDR3 has 13 residues. The trim removed 6 bases at V and 7 bases at J, leaving 8 bases unmatched. Researchers ran the PCR with 60 Vbeta and 13 Jbeta primers. Generated by immunoSEQ multiplex PCR, the TCRdb table keeps only in-frame clones and is missing some. The table lists about 190,000 clones, approximately 85% of them singletons. Sequenced material: PBMCs. The gene calls are TRBV27 and TRBJ2-7, with 8 nucleotides matching TRBD1. The sequence was obtained from a woman under 30 in good health and CMV-seronegative. CDR3 nucleotide sequence: TGTGCCAGCAGCACCAGGGGGCTGGGGGAGCAGTACTTC. Translated: CASSTRGLGEQYF.